This entry lists 18 T cell receptor beta chains sequenced from one sample in a study of blood T cells in healthy people across ages. Combining a sample-barcoded 5' primer with a J-beta primer mix, a second PCR ran for about 7 to 11 cycles. TCRdb ran MiXCR on the 5' RACE reads and lists one entry per CDR3 protein. The sample has roughly 930,000 distinct CDR3 sequences, around 48% seen once. The sequencing input was blood. The source of these receptors is a man aged 30 to 39 in good health.

The genes are TRBV4-1 and TRBJ2-4; D might be TRBD1 (5 bases). Trimming took 0 bases from V and 0 from J, leaving 18 bases between them. This CDR3 is built from 19 residues. The germline V gene has CDR1 MGHRA and CDR2 YSYEKL. The CDR3 coding sequence is TGCGCCAGCAGCCAAGATGGGGCTGAACGGAGACTAGCCAAAAACATTCAGTACTTC. Translating it yields CASSQDGAERRLAKNIQYF.

The V call is TRBV4-2, the J call TRBJ2-7; 15 nucleotides match TRBD2. Near its end, the DNA agrees better with TRBJ2-5, so the J call may be wrong. The germline V gene encodes CDR1 LGHNA and CDR2 YNFKEQ. The CDR3 length is 17 residues. For the CDR3, the DNA is TGTGCCAGCAGCCTCTGGACTAGCGGGGGGGCCTCAGAGACCCAGTACTTC. It codes for CASSLWTSGGASETQYF.

The chain joins TRBV27 to TRBJ1-2; D may be TRBD1 (6 bases). This CDR3 region has 13 residues. V lost 6 bases and J 6 bases, leaving 14 bases between the germline ends. CDR1 is MNHEY, CDR2 SMNVEV, per germline (reference sequence). The CDR3 sequence: CASRSTGSNGYTF. The CDR3 region has the DNA TGTGCCAGCAGGTCAACAGGGAGTAATGGCTACACCTTC.

This rearrangement joins TRBV12-3 or TRBV12-4 to TRBJ2-3; 16 nucleotides match TRBD2. The CDR3 has 18 residues. V was clipped by 5 bases and J by 1 base; unmatched bases: 6. In nucleotides, the CDR3 is TGTGCCAGCAGTCCCGGGACTAGCGGGAGGGCCCGCACAGATACGCAGTATTTT. Protein: CASSPGTSGRARTDTQYF.

The chain carries TRBV6-2 or TRBV6-3 and TRBJ2-7; D not certain. V was shortened by 2 bases and J by 3 bases, with 8 bases between the two germline ends. The CDR3 sequence is 13 residues long. In germline, CDR1 is MNHEY, CDR2 SVGEGT. CDR3 nucleotide sequence: TGTGCCAGCAGTTACGTGGTAAACTACGAGCAGTACTTC. This codes for CASSYVVNYEQYF.

This chain joins TRBV12-3 or TRBV12-4 and TRBJ1-6; 7 positions match TRBD1. J gave up 7 bases and V 5 bases, and 11 bases lay outside the gene matches. This CDR3 contains 16 residues. Written as DNA, the CDR3 is TGTGCCAGCAGTCAGGGGGGGCCAATCGGCAATTCACCCCTCCACTTT. Translation gives CASSQGGPIGNSPLHF.

The chain combines TRBV12-5 with TRBJ2-5; TRBD2 matches 12 bases. Germline assignment: CDR1 LGHNT and CDR2 FRNRAP. V lost 0 bases to trimming and J lost 2 bases; unmatched junction nucleotides: 7. CDR3 size: 18 residues. CDR3 DNA sequence: TGTGCTAGTGGTTTGGTACTTCTAGCGGGGGGGAAGCAAGAGACCCAGTACTTC. It encodes CASGLVLLAGGKQETQYF.

The chain uses TRBV19 and TRBJ2-7; 7 bases fit TRBD1. J was trimmed by 0 bases and V by 8 bases; bases with no gene match: 10. The germline CDR1 and CDR2 sequences are LNHDA and SQIVND (reference sequence). The CDR3 is made up of 15 amino acids. CDR3: CASALGTDTSYEQYF. CDR3 coding DNA: TGTGCCAGTGCGCTCGGGACAGATACCTCCTACGAGCAGTACTTC.

This clonotype was detected a few times. V is TRBV28 and J is TRBJ1-6, with a tentative D call TRBD1 (6 bases). Germline V gene sequence: CDR1 MDHEN, CDR2 SYDVKM. This CDR3 is built from 16 residues. Trimming took off 6 bases at V and 0 bases at J, with 12 bases between the two ends. CDR3 nucleotides: TGTGCCAGCAGGGGGGGGGCGAGCTCCTATAATTCACCCCTCCACTTT. Amino acid sequence: CASRGGASSYNSPLHF.

The V and J genes are TRBV11-1 and TRBJ1-1; D may be TRBD1 (5 bases). This CDR3 spans 16 amino acids. Trimming took off 5 bases at V and 4 bases at J, with 20 bases between the two ends. CDR1 and CDR2 (germline): SGHAT, FQDESV (reference sequence). The CDR3 region is CASSRTRLTVTTEAFF. CDR3 DNA sequence: TGTGCCAGCAGCCGGACGAGATTGACAGTAACCACTGAAGCTTTCTTT. The whole variable domain, remainder taken from reference TRBV11-1 and TRBJ1-1, is EAEVAQSPRYKITEKSQAVAFWCDPISGHATLYWYRQILGQGPELLVQFQDESVVDDSQLPKDRFSAERLKGVDSTLKIQPAELGDSAMYLCASSRTRLTVTTEAFFGQGTRLTVV.

The rearrangement joins TRBV3-1 to TRBJ2-4; 8 nucleotides match TRBD2. The germline CDR1 and CDR2 sequences are LGHDT and YNNKEL (reference sequence). This CDR3 has 14 residues. V was clipped by 0 bases and J by 7 bases; unmatched bases: 2. CDR3 amino acids: CASSQEGGGNIQYF. As DNA, the CDR3 is TGTGCCAGCAGCCAAGAAGGCGGGGGGAACATTCAGTACTTC.

This clonotype turned up a few times. The CDR3 nucleotides read TGCGCCAGCAGCCGGGACACCCCCTTGGAGACCCAGTACTTC. Amino acids: CASSRDTPLETQYF. V gene TRBV5-1 combines with J gene TRBJ2-5; possibly TRBD1 for D (6 bases). The V end was cut by 4 bases, the J end by 5 bases, with 15 bases between. Germline CDR1 reads SGHRS; CDR2 reads YFSETQ. CDR3 size: 14 residues.

This sequence joins TRBV6-2 or TRBV6-3 and TRBJ1-1; D unresolved. Trimming left V 8 bases short and J 3 bases short, with 22 bases between. The CDR3 spans 16 residues. The V gene's germline CDR1 is MNHEY and CDR2 SVGEGT. This CDR3 reads CASVFAEGLDDTEAFF. The CDR3 region has the DNA TGTGCCAGCGTTTTCGCGGAGGGTTTGGACGACACTGAAGCTTTCTTT.

This clonotype was recorded at least ten times. The rearrangement links TRBV6-2 or TRBV6-3 to TRBJ2-4; D is unresolved. Trimming shortened V by 6 bases and J by 0 bases, and 18 bases separated the two germline ends. The CDR3 consists of 17 residues. The V gene's germline CDR1 is MNHEY and CDR2 SVGEGT. CDR3 coding DNA: TGTGCCAGCAGCCACGATTTCCCAACTATAGCCAAAAACATTCAGTACTTC. The encoded protein is CASSHDFPTIAKNIQYF.

This chain connects TRBV20-1 to TRBJ2-4, with 7 bases matching TRBD1. There are 14 residues in the CDR3. CDR1 is DFQATT, CDR2 SNEGSKA, per germline (reference sequence). With V trimmed by 5 bases and J by 0 bases, 4 bases remained unmatched. The DNA of the CDR3 is TGCAGTGCTTACAGGGACAGAGCCAAAAACATTCAGTACTTC. It is translated as CSAYRDRAKNIQYF.

Here the CDR3 reads CARGRRLSYEQYF. The CDR3, as DNA: TGCGCCAGAGGGAGAAGATTATCCTACGAGCAGTACTTC. The chain has TRBV5-1 and TRBJ2-7; tentatively, D is TRBD2 (5 bases). Germline CDR1 reads SGHRS; CDR2 reads YFSETQ. The CDR3 is 13 residues long. The V gene lost 8 bases and the J gene lost 1 base, with 13 bases spanning the gap.

The chain carries TRBV5-1 and TRBJ2-3; D is ambiguous. The V and J ends lost 0 bases and 2 bases respectively, with 7 bases between them. CDR3 length equals 14 residues. In germline, CDR1 is SGHRS, CDR2 YFSETQ. DNA for the CDR3: TGCGCCAGCAGCTTGGCGGAGATCACAGATACGCAGTATTTT. Translation: CASSLAEITDTQYF.

This clonotype was observed many times. This rearrangement joins TRBV6-1 to TRBJ2-1; TRBD2 matches 12 bases. The CDR3 extends over 19 amino acids. Unmatched junction bases numbered 12, after V lost 6 bases and J lost 0 bases. Germline V CDR1 and CDR2: MNHNS, SASEGT. CDR3 protein: CASRGLAGGLRSSYNEQFF. CDR3 coding DNA: TGTGCCAGCAGGGGGCTAGCGGGGGGGCTTAGGAGCTCCTACAATGAGCAGTTCTTC.